The 25 T cell receptor beta chains given below trace back to one sample, sequenced in a study of control samples from healthy donors and cancer patients. The repertoire was sequenced with immunoSEQ multiplex PCR; TCRdb's copy has only in-frame clones and lacks some. The table lists 160,000 or so clones, 90% to 95% of them singletons. The sequenced sample consisted of PBMCs. The receptors derive from a man between 60 and 75 years old with colorectal cancer.

This clone was recorded once. The chain couples TRBV6-5 to TRBJ1-2; the D gene is possibly TRBD1 (5 bases). This CDR3 has 15 residues. The germline V gene has CDR1 MNHEY and CDR2 SVGAGI. Deletions cut 3 bases from V and 2 bases from J, with 13 bases between. CDR3 nucleotides: TGTGCCAGCAGTTATGACGGGACGGACAACTATGGCTACACCTTC. This translates into CASSYDGTDNYGYTF.

The V call is TRBV30, the J call TRBJ1-1; D gene unclear. The V end was cut by 0 bases, the J end by 8 bases, with 13 bases between. The CDR3 is made up of 13 amino acids. Germline CDR1 GTSNPN, CDR2 SVGIG (reference sequence). DNA for the CDR3: TGTGCCTGGAGTGTTCTCTTGCGGAGAGAAGCTTTCTTT. This gives the protein CAWSVLLRREAFF. Using reference TRBV30 and TRBJ1-1 for the parts outside the CDR3, the full variable domain is SQTIHQWPATLVQPVGSPLSLECTVEGTSNPNLYWYRQAAGRGLQLLFYSVGIGQISSEVPQNLSASRPQDRQFILSSKKLLLSDSGFYLCAWSVLLRREAFFGQGTRLTVV.

The chain combines TRBV29-1 with TRBJ2-7; the D gene is possibly TRBD1 (5 bases). With 4 bases removed from V and 2 bases from J, the gap between germline ends came to 6 bases. The length of the CDR3 is 11 residues. Germline CDR1 SQVTM, CDR2 ANQGSEA. The chain's CDR3 is CSVGQPYEQYF. CDR3 DNA: TGCAGCGTTGGACAGCCCTACGAGCAGTACTTC.

The V call is TRBV5-8, the J call TRBJ2-5; possible D gene TRBD2, 5 bases. This CDR3 is built from 13 residues. The V end was cut by 4 bases, the J end by 1 base, with 8 bases between. Germline V gene data show CDR1 as SGHTS and CDR2 as YDEGEE. The CDR3 loop is CASSGLVQETQYF. CDR3 in DNA: TGTGCCAGCAGCGGACTGGTCCAAGAGACCCAGTACTTC. Full variable domain (missing parts from reference TRBV5-8 and TRBJ2-5): EAGVTQSPTHLIKTRGQQATLRCSPISGHTSVYWYQQALGLGLQFLLWYDEGEERNRGNFPPRFSGRQFPNYSSELNVNALELEDSALYLCASSGLVQETQYFGPGTRLLVL.

The V call is TRBV6-2 or TRBV6-3, the J call TRBJ2-2; TRBD1 matches at 10 bases. V lost 2 bases and J lost 5; bases outside the gene matches: 5. This CDR3 is 16 amino acids long. Germline loops: CDR1 MNHEY, CDR2 SVGEGT. The CDR3 sequence is CASSYGGQGLTGELFF. For the CDR3, the DNA is TGTGCCAGCAGTTACGGGGGACAGGGGTTGACCGGGGAGCTGTTTTTT.

CDR3 loop: CALGAALYGYTF. The CDR3 DNA sequence: TGTGCCCTTGGGGCAGCTCTCTATGGCTACACCTTC. The rearrangement uses TRBV30 and TRBJ1-2; perhaps TRBD1 as D (5 bases). The CDR3 spans 12 residues. Looked up from germline, CDR1 is GTSNPN and CDR2 is SVGIG (reference sequence). Deletions cut 8 bases from V and 4 bases from J, with 14 bases between.

This chain connects TRBV4-1 to TRBJ2-3; no definite D call. The germline V and J ends were trimmed by 0 bases and 8 bases, with 9 bases remaining between them. Germline V CDR1 and CDR2: MGHRA, YSYEKL. The CDR3 is made up of 13 amino acids. The CDR3 nucleotides read TGCGCCAGCAGCCAAGAGGGGTTGGCTACGCAGTATTTT. It is translated as CASSQEGLATQYF.

The chain carries TRBV4-3 and TRBJ2-3; a possible D gene is TRBD2 (5 bases). This CDR3 comprises 14 residues. Germline V lookup: CDR1 LGHNA, CDR2 YSLEER. The V and J ends lost 4 bases and 2 bases respectively, with 10 bases between them. Here the CDR3 reads CASSPRTFTDTQYF. CDR3 in DNA: TGCGCCAGCAGCCCTCGGACTTTCACAGATACGCAGTATTTT.

The CDR3 DNA follows: TGTGCCAGCAGCTTGAATGCCGGGGCCAACGTCCTGACTTTC. This codes for CASSLNAGANVLTF. The genes are TRBV5-8 and TRBJ2-6; D gene uncertain. The CDR3 totals 14 residues. Trimming cost V 1 base and J 4 bases, with 6 bases left between them. Per the germline V gene, CDR1 is SGHTS and CDR2 is YDEGEE.

This clone appeared a single time. This chain uses TRBV5-1 with TRBJ2-7, with TRBD1 matching over 9 bases. V lost 0 bases and J lost 7; bases outside the gene matches: 8. The germline V gene encodes CDR1 SGHRS and CDR2 YFSETQ. The CDR3 length is 15 residues. DNA of the CDR3: TGCGCCAGCAGCTTGGTTCCGGGACAGGGTTGGGAGCAGTACTTC. As protein: CASSLVPGQGWEQYF.

This chain joins TRBV18 and TRBJ1-4; no reliable D call. The CDR3 loop spans 14 amino acids. Trimming took 0 bases from V and 8 from J, leaving 10 bases between them. CDR1 KGHSH and CDR2 LQKENI come from the germline V gene. In nucleotides, the CDR3 is TGTGCCAGCTCACCACCCGGGGATCGGGAAAAACTGTTTTTT. Protein product: CASSPPGDREKLFF.

The chain carries TRBV30 and TRBJ1-2; the D is unclear. The V gene lost 0 bases and the J gene lost 6 bases, with 14 bases spanning the gap. This CDR3 spans 14 amino acids. Germline loops: CDR1 GTSNPN, CDR2 SVGIG (reference sequence). This chain's CDR3 is CAWSVGSREDGYTF. The CDR3 DNA follows: TGTGCCTGGAGTGTCGGATCGAGGGAGGATGGCTACACCTTC.

The rearrangement links TRBV5-1 to TRBJ2-7, with D hard to call. CDR3 length: 13 amino acids. Trimming stripped 0 bases from V and 5 bases from J, with 9 bases between. From germline, CDR1 is SGHRS and CDR2 YFSETQ. The CDR3 region has the DNA TGCGCCAGCAGCTTGGTGCCTAGTGACGAGCAGTACTTC. This codes for CASSLVPSDEQYF.

This chain links TRBV27 with TRBJ2-7; D might be TRBD1 (6 bases). The CDR3 spans 16 residues. The germline V gene has CDR1 MNHEY and CDR2 SMNVEV (reference sequence). The V end was cut by 1 base, the J end by 0 bases, with 13 bases between. The CDR3 coding sequence is TGTGCCAGCAGTTTATTAGGGACAAAAAGCTCCTACGAGCAGTACTTC. Translated, it gives CASSLLGTKSSYEQYF.

V usage is TRBV4-2 and J usage is TRBJ1-5; D unclear. This CDR3 is 15 amino acids long. CDR1 and CDR2 (germline): LGHNA, YNFKEQ. The germline V and J ends were trimmed by 0 bases and 4 bases, with 10 bases remaining between them. The CDR3 here is CASSQDGPINQPQHF. In DNA form, the CDR3 reads TGTGCCAGCAGCCAAGATGGACCGATAAATCAGCCCCAGCATTTT.

The rearrangement uses TRBV4-1 and TRBJ1-1; D unclear. The CDR3 runs to 15 residues. Trimming pared 0 bases from V and 4 bases from J, leaving 12 bases between. From germline, CDR1 is MGHRA and CDR2 YSYEKL. CDR3 sequence (DNA): TGCGCCAGCAGCCAAGAATCCGGGATTGGCACTGAAGCTTTCTTT. It codes for CASSQESGIGTEAFF.

A note on this clone: Different DNA sequences within this sample yield the same CDR3. Here the CDR3 DNA reads TGTGCCAGCAGTGATGTCCGGGCAGGGAACTATGGCTACACCTTC. Its protein product is CASSDVRAGNYGYTF. This chain joins TRBV6-1 and TRBJ1-2; a possible D gene is TRBD1 (5 bases). Trimming took off 3 bases at V and 2 bases at J, with 13 bases between the two ends. Looked up from germline, CDR1 is MNHNS and CDR2 is SASEGT. The CDR3 totals 15 residues.

This chain links TRBV19 with TRBJ2-2, with D hard to call. Germline V lookup: CDR1 LNHDA, CDR2 SQIVND (reference sequence). The CDR3 has 16 amino acids. V gave up 0 bases and J gave up 3 bases, with 11 bases separating them. CDR3 loop: CASSIDVIPDTGELFF. In DNA, the CDR3 is TGTGCCAGTAGTATAGACGTTATTCCGGACACCGGGGAGCTGTTTTTT.

The rearrangement uses TRBV7-9 and TRBJ2-7, with 16 bases lining up with TRBD2. The V gene end was trimmed by 8 bases and the J gene end by 10 bases; junction bases not matched to a gene: 5. CDR3 length equals 13 residues. Per germline, CDR1 SEHNR and CDR2 FQNEAQ (reference sequence). CDR3 DNA sequence: TGTGCCAGCGGGACTAGCGGGGGGGCTAACCAGTACTTC. It yields the protein CASGTSGGANQYF. Variable domain in full (rest from reference TRBV7-9 and TRBJ2-7): DTGVSQNPRHKITKRGQNVTFRCDPISEHNRLYWYRQTLGQGPEFLTYFQNEAQLEKSRLLSDRFSAERPKGSFSTLEIQRTEQGDSAMYLCASGTSGGANQYFGPGTRLTVT.

This chain links TRBV19 with TRBJ2-3, with 7 bases lining up with TRBD1. J was trimmed by 4 bases and V by 6 bases; bases with no gene match: 7. The CDR3 is made up of 14 amino acids. The germline gives CDR1 LNHDA, CDR2 SQIVND (reference sequence). This chain's CDR3 is CASRRDSKADTQYF. The CDR3, as DNA: TGTGCCAGTAGAAGGGACAGCAAGGCAGATACGCAGTATTTT.

This clone was seen more than once but under ten times. The chain uses TRBV7-2 and TRBJ2-3; 7 bases align to TRBD2. Losses at the gene ends were 1 base for V and 2 bases for J; bases not matched to a gene: 6. CDR3 length equals 16 residues. Germline values: CDR1 SGHTA, CDR2 FQGNSA. CDR3 DNA: TGTGCCAGCAGCTTAGACGCTAGCGGACCCACAGATACGCAGTATTTT. Protein: CASSLDASGPTDTQYF.

The chain employs TRBV24-1 and TRBJ1-2; the D gene is possibly TRBD1 (5 bases). CDR1 is KGHDR, CDR2 SFDVKD, per germline. This CDR3 region has 15 residues. Trimming removed 4 bases from V and 4 bases from J, with 15 bases in between. CDR3 region: CATSDDDREPYGYTF. CDR3 nucleotide sequence: TGTGCCACCAGTGACGATGACAGAGAGCCCTATGGCTACACCTTC.

The chain has TRBV12-3 or TRBV12-4 and TRBJ2-3; D is unclear. V was cut by 3 bases and J by 0 bases, with 1 base left in between. This CDR3 is built from 12 residues. CDR3 loop: CASSFSTDTQYF. CDR3 DNA: TGTGCCAGCAGTTTCAGCACAGATACGCAGTATTTT.

This clone was seen more than once but under ten times. The rearrangement uses TRBV19 and TRBJ1-1; TRBD1 aligns across 8 bases. V was clipped by 0 bases and J by 4 bases; unmatched bases: 4. The CDR3 covers 15 residues. The germline V gene has CDR1 LNHDA and CDR2 SQIVND (reference sequence). Here the CDR3 DNA reads TGTGCCAGTAGTATAGAGGACAGGGTCGGCACTGAAGCTTTCTTT. It translates to CASSIEDRVGTEAFF.

This clone has only a few counts. The genes are TRBV19 and TRBJ1-2, with D uncertain. CDR1 is LNHDA and CDR2 is SQIVND in the germline V gene (reference sequence). Trimming left V 7 bases short and J 5 bases short, with 14 bases between. The CDR3 loop spans 13 amino acids. CDR3: CASTSAEGYGYTF. Here the CDR3 DNA reads TGTGCCAGTACTTCAGCCGAAGGATATGGCTACACCTTC. Filled out from reference TRBV19 and TRBJ1-2, the complete variable domain reads DGGITQSPKYLFRKEGQNVTLSCEQNLNHDAMYWYRQDPGQGLRLIYYSQIVNDFQKGDIAEGYSVSREKKESFPLTVTSAQKNPTAFYLCASTSAEGYGYTFGSGTRLTVV.